The T cell receptor (beta chain) under discussion was sequenced for a study of shared clonotypes between healthy human individuals (dated by TCRdb to about 2020). For context, the study as a whole: Three men and two women, aged 18 to 49 years, made up the cohort. Per donor, three plates each were used for CD4 naive and CD4 memory, two for CD8 naive, and one for CD8 memory. Blood TCR repertoires of a handful of healthy adults were deeply sequenced to estimate repertoire size and the extent of clonotype sharing between individuals. Different laboratories and diverse techniques were used to prepare libraries and sequence TCR repertoires, to increase sequencing depth and limit assay-specific biases. Per donor, leukapheresis produced somewhere between about 0.94 and 9.5 billion PBMCs.

What the work shows at the level of the full study, not this receptor alone: Sampling was restricted to blood, and TCR repertoires in tissue are likely to differ from TCR repertoires in blood. Incomplete sequencing was indicated by rarefaction of sorted-subset datasets, despite the large sequencing depth. Pairwise subsampling led to the expectation that sequencing depth would affect the degree of clonotype sharing among donors. Approximately 5% of naive CD4, roughly 3.5% of naive CD8, approximately 2% of memory CD4, and about 0.4% of memory CD8 clonotypes were shared across several donors. The genetic and exposure-history diversity represented was limited by the small number of donors. Higher generation probabilities were observed for clonotypes shared by all four sorted-subset donors than for non-shared clonotypes. Estimated clonotype richness was generally larger for naive than for memory subsets.

Relative to germline, V is 3 bases shorter and J is 7 bases shorter, with 10 bases between their ends. The CDR3 sequence holds 13 residues, the cysteine and phenylalanine included. Just CDR3 DNA is preserved here, 39 bases in frame from base 1. CDR1 and CDR2 were assigned from the germline V gene as SGDLS and YYNGEE. As to this clone: The target of this receptor is not known. No base qualities exist here, and no much larger clone lies one base off it.

CD8 naive samples consisted of CD45RO-negative cells that were positively selected for CCR7, yielding a CD45RA+CCR7+ population without TemRA cells. The donors were healthy, HIV-negative adults with no recently reported acute infections or vaccinations. Every donor was a Caucasian adult living in Nashville, Tennessee, USA. Blood was collected by leukapheresis, and PBMCs were isolated by Ficoll-Histopaque density gradient centrifugation and then cryopreserved in liquid nitrogen vapor phase. Analytical flow cytometry was used to check the purity and quantity of every magnetically sorted T cell population. Genomic DNA was isolated from every sorted fraction and measured by UV absorbance on a Nanodrop 2000c. TCR CDR3 regions were amplified from genomic DNA by multiplex PCR using the deep immunoSEQ assay. For each cell subset, the extracted genomic DNA was distributed evenly across all wells of several immunoSEQ 96-well plates, and each plate served as one replicate. For sorted subsets, about 0.2 ug genomic DNA, equal to about 30,000 T cell genomes, was loaded into each replicate PCR. Purified libraries were measured with a Qubit 3.0 fluorometer, size-checked on a Bioanalyzer 2100, and measured again with the KAPA Library Quantification kit. Every immunoSEQ 96-well plate was sequenced on a dedicated single-read 150-cycle Illumina NextSeq 550 flow cell. Turning to the authors' computational methods: Because the immunoSEQ output included only junctional sequences and no quality scores, the filtering could not be the same as the filtering used for full-length reads. Sequences were annotated with PyIR, a Python wrapper for IgBLAST v1.9, using IMGT germline references to assign V/J genes and CDR3. Any read was removed if the V/J assignment was weak (E-value above 1e-6), the CDR3 was missing, or the read contained stop codons, out-of-frame junctions, or ambiguous translated residues. V3J clonotypes were defined as sequences sharing the same inferred V gene, J gene, and CDR3 amino acid sequence. To compute the percentage overlap between repertoires, the number of shared unique clonotypes was divided by the size of the smaller repertoire. Richness of each repertoire was evaluated using RTK rarefaction, the Chao1 estimator, and Recon v2.1 estimates of unobserved clonotypes. Generation probabilities for all TCRbeta clonotypes obtained by the gDNA method from a handful of donors were computed using OLGA. Imported from immuneACCESS, the table was reduced by TCRdb to in-frame sequences with V and J called. These copies leave out some clones; in studies compared against another copy, an unresolved V gene accounts for under half, and the cause of the remainder is not known. V, J and clone size derive from that table, while D and trimming were established from the DNA sequence. The sample table holds roughly 810,000 clones, of which just over 95% were seen once. Roughly 0.23% of the sample belongs to the ten largest clones.

Sequenced sample: naive CD8+ T cells sorted from blood. The cell subset or site tag for this specimen amounts to: CD45RA+CCR7+. The chain is made from TRBV9 and TRBJ2-2; TRBD2 is possibly the D segment (7 matching bases). This clonotype was sampled from a young man in good health. CDR3 protein: CASSDREGGELFF. Here is the DNA: TGTGCCAGCAGCGACAGGGAGGGCGGGGAGCTGTTTTTT.